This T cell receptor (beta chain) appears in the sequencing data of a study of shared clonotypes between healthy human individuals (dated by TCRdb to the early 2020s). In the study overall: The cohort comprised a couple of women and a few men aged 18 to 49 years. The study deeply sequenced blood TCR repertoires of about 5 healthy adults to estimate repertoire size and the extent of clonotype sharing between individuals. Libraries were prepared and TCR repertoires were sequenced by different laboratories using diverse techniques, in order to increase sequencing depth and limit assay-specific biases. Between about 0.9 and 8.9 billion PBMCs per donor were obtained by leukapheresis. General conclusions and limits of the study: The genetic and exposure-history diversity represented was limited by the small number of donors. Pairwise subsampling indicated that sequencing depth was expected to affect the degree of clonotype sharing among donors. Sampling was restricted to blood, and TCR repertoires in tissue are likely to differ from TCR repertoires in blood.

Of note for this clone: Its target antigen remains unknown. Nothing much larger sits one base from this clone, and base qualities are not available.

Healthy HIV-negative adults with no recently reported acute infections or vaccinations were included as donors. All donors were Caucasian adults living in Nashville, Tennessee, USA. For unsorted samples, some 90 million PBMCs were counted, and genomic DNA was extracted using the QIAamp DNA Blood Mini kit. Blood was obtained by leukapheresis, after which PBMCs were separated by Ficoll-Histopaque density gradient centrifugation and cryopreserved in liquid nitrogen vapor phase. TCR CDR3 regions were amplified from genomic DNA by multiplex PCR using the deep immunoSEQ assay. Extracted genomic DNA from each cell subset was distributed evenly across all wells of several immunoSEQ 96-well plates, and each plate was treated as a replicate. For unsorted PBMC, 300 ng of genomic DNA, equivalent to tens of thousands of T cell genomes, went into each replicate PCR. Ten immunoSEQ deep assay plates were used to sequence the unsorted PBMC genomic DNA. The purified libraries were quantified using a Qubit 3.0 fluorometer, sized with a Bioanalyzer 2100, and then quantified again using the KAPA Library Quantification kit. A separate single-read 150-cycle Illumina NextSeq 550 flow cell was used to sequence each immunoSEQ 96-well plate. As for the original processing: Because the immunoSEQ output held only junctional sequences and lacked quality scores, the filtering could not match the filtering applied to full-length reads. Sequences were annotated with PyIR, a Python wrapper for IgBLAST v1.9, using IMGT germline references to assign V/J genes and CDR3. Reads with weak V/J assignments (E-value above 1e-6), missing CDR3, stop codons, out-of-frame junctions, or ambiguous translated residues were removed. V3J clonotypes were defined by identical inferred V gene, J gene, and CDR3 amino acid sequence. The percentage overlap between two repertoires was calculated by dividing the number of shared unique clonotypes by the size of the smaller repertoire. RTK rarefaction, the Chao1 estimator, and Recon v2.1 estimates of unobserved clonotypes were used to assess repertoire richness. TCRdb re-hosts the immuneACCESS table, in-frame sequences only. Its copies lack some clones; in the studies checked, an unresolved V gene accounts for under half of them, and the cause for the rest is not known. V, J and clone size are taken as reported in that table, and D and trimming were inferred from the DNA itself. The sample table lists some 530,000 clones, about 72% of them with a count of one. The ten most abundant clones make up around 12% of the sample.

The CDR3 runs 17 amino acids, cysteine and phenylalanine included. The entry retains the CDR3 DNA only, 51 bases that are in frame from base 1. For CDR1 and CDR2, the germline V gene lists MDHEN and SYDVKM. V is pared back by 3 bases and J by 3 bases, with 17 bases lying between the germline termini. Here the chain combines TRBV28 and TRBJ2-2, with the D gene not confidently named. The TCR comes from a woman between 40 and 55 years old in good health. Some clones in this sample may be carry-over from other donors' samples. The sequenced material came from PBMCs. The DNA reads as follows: TGTGCCAGCAGTTTGGGCTTGTTTGGGCCTCACACCGGGGAGCTGTTTTTT. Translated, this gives CASSLGLFGPHTGELFF. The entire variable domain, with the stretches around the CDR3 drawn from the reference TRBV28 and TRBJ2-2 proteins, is DVKVTQSSRYLVKRTGEKVFLECVQDMDHENMFWYRQDPGLGLRLIYFSYDVKMKEKGDIPEGYSVSREKKERFSLILESASTNQTSMYLCASSLGLFGPHTGELFFGEGSRLTVL.